The 8 T cell receptor beta chains listed next were all sequenced from one sample in a study of OX40 agonist ivuxolimab in advanced cancers. Assay: immunoSEQ multiplex PCR; the TCRdb copy retains only in-frame clones and omits some. The sample lists 70,000 or so clones, approximately 80% occurring once. The sequences come from CD4+ or CD8+ T cells sorted from blood, collected in a trial of the OX40 agonist ivuxolimab. These TCRs come from an adult with an advanced solid tumor such as melanoma, head and neck, liver or kidney cancer.

The chain recombines TRBV5-4 with TRBJ1-1; D is possibly TRBD1 (5 bases). From germline, CDR1 is SGHNT and CDR2 YYREEE (reference sequence). Trimming cost V 3 bases and J 3 bases, with 15 bases left between them. There are 15 residues in the CDR3. CDR3 sequence reads: CASSSQSRRDTEAFF. The CDR3 region has the DNA TGTGCCAGCAGCTCGCAGAGCCGCAGGGACACTGAAGCTTTCTTT. Full variable domain (rest looked up from reference TRBV5-4 and TRBJ1-1): ETGVTQSPTHLIKTRGQQVTLRCSSQSGHNTVSWYQQALGQGPQFIFQYYREEENGRGNFPPRFSGLQFPNYSSELNVNALELDDSALYLCASSSQSRRDTEAFFGQGTRLTVV.

To note about this clone: This specimen includes other DNA sequences encoding the same CDR3. The rearrangement uses TRBV29-1 and TRBJ2-2; TRBD1 matches 10 bases. The CDR3 is 14 amino acids. Trimming cost V 4 bases and J 7 bases; bases outside gene matches: 6. The germline CDR1 and CDR2 sequences are SQVTM and ANQGSEA. The CDR3 coding sequence is TGCAGCGTTGCCCGGGACAGGGGTGTCGGGGAGCTGTTTTTT. Amino acid sequence: CSVARDRGVGELFF.

V is TRBV6-5 and J is TRBJ1-4; D is possibly TRBD1 (6 bases). Germline assignment: CDR1 MNHEY and CDR2 SVGAGI. V lost 6 bases and J 5 bases, leaving 13 bases between the germline ends. The CDR3 loop spans 14 amino acids. The CDR3 DNA is TGTGCCAGCAGCATAACAGGGAAGAATGAAAAACTGTTTTTT. It encodes CASSITGKNEKLFF.

The genes are TRBV6-6 and TRBJ1-5; TRBD1 agrees at 7 bases. The junction had 10 bases not matched to a gene; V was cut back by 8 bases and J by 6 bases. The CDR3 totals 14 residues. The germline gives CDR1 MNHNY, CDR2 SVGAGI (reference sequence). CDR3 DNA: TGTGCCAGCTGGGACACAGGGGCGGGTCAGCCCCAGCATTTT. This codes for CASWDTGAGQPQHF.

The chain recombines TRBV5-1 with TRBJ2-3; D is perhaps TRBD2 (5 bases). The CDR3 runs to 17 residues. V shed 0 bases and J shed 0 bases, with 14 bases lying between them. CDR1 and CDR2 from the germline V gene are SGHRS and YFSETQ. The CDR3 loop reads CASSLVGRARSTDTQYF. In DNA form, the CDR3 reads TGCGCCAGCAGCTTGGTAGGGAGAGCAAGGAGCACAGATACGCAGTATTTT.

V gene TRBV25-1 combines with J gene TRBJ1-1; TRBD1 agrees at 8 bases. The junction had 10 bases not matched to a gene; V was cut back by 8 bases and J by 5 bases. The length of the CDR3 is 14 residues. The germline V gene encodes CDR1 MGHDK and CDR2 SYGVNS. In DNA form, the CDR3 reads TGTGCCAGCCGATGGACAGGGTCGGGGACTGAAGCTTTCTTT. Its protein is CASRWTGSGTEAFF.

This clone occurred once. The gene calls are TRBV28 and TRBJ2-3; a weak D match, TRBD1 (5 bases). V gave up 7 bases and J gave up 0 bases, with 14 bases separating them. Germline V gene lookup returns CDR1 MDHEN and CDR2 SYDVKM. CDR3 length: 15 amino acids. Here the CDR3 DNA reads TGTGCCAGCATCGACAGCTCCCTTAGCACAGATACGCAGTATTTT. Translated: CASIDSSLSTDTQYF.

This clone was seen once. The chain employs TRBV7-2 and TRBJ2-3; D ambiguous. The CDR3 runs 13 residues. Germline V lookup: CDR1 SGHTA, CDR2 FQGNSA. V was shortened by 7 bases and J by 6 bases, with 14 bases between the two germline ends. CDR3 protein: CASTWDRVDTQYF. CDR3 in DNA: TGTGCCAGCACCTGGGATAGGGTGGATACGCAGTATTTT.